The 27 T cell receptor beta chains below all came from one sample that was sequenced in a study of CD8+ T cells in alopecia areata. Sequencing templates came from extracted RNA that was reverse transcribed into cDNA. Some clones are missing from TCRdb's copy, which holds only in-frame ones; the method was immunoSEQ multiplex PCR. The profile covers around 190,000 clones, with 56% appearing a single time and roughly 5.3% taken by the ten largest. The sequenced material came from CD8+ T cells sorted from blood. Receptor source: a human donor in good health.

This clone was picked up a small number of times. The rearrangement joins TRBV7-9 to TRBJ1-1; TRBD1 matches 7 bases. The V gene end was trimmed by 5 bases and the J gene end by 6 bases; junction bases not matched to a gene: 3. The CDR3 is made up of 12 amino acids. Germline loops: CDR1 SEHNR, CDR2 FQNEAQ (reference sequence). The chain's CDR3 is CASSRGTAEAFF. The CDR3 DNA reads TGTGCCAGCAGCCGTGGGACAGCTGAAGCTTTCTTT.

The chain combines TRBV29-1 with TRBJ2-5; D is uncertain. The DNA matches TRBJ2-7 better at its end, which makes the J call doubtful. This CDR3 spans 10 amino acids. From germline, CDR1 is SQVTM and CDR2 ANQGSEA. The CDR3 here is CSVGRDEQYF. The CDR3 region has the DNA TGCAGCGTTGGTAGGGACGAGCAGTACTTC.

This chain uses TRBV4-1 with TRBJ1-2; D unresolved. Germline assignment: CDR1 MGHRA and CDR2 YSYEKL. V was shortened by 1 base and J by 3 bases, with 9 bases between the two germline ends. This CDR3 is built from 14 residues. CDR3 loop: CASSQVSGDYGYTF. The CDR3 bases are TGCGCCAGCAGCCAAGTTTCGGGAGACTATGGCTACACCTTC.

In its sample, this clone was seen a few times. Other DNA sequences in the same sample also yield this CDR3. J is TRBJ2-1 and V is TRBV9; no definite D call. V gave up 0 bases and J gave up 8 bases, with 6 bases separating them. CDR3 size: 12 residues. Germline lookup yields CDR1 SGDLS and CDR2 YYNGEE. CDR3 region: CASSVGGHEQFF. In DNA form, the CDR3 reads TGTGCCAGCAGCGTAGGAGGCCATGAGCAGTTCTTC.

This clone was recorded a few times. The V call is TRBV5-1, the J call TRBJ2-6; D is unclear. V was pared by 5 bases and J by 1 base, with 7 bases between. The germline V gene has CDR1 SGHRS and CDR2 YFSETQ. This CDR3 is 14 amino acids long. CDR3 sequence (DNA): TGCGCCAGCAGGGAGACATCTGGGGCCAACGTCCTGACTTTC. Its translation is CASRETSGANVLTF.

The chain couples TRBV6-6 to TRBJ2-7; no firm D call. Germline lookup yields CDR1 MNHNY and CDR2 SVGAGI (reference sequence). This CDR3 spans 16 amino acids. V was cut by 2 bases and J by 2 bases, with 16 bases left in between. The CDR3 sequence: CASSYPQEEVAYEQYF. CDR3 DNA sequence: TGTGCCAGCAGTTACCCTCAGGAAGAGGTGGCCTACGAGCAGTACTTC.

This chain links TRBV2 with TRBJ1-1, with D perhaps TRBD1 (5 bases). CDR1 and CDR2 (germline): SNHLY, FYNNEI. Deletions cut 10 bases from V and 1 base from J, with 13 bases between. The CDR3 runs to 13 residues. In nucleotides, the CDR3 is TGTGCCACTCAGGGTTTTACGAACACTGAAGCTTTCTTT. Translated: CATQGFTNTEAFF.

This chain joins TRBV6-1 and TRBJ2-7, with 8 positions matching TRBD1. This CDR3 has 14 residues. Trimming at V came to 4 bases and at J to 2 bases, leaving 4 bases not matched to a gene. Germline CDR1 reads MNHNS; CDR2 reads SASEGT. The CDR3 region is CASSVDRDTYEQYF. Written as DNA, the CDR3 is TGTGCCAGCAGTGTGGACAGGGACACCTACGAGCAGTACTTC.

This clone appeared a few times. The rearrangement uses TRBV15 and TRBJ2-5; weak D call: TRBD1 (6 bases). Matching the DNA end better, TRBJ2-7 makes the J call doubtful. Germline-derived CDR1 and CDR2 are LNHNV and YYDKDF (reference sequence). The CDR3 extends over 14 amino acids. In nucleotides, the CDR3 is TGTGCCACCAGCAGTAGCAGGGGCAATTACGAGCAGTACTTC. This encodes CATSSSRGNYEQYF.

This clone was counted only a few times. The CDR3 nucleotides read TGCGCCAGCAGCCAAGGCGACGCCGAGCTCTACGAGCAGTACTTC. Translation: CASSQGDAELYEQYF. The chain couples TRBV4-1 to TRBJ2-7, with D unresolved. V lost 1 base and J lost 3, with 13 bases in between. The CDR3 extends over 15 amino acids. Germline CDR1 is MGHRA and CDR2 is YSYEKL.

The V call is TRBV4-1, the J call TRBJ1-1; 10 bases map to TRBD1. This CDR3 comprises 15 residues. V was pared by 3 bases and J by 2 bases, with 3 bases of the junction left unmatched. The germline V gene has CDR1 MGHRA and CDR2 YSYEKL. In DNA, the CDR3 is TGCGCCAGCAGCCAGGGACAGGGGCCCAACACTGAAGCTTTCTTT. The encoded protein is CASSQGQGPNTEAFF.

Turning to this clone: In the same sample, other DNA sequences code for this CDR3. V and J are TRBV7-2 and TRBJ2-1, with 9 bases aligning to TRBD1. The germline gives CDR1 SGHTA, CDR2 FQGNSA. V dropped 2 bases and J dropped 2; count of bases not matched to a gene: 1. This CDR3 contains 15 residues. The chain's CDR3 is CASSLTGGTYNEQFF. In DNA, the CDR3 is TGTGCCAGCAGCTTAACAGGGGGCACCTACAATGAGCAGTTCTTC. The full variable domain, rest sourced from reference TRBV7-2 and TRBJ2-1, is GAGVSQSPSNKVTEKGKDVELRCDPISGHTALYWYRQSLGQGLEFLIYFQGNSAPDKSGLPSDRFSAERTGGSVSTLTIQRTQQEDSAVYLCASSLTGGTYNEQFFGPGTRLTVL.

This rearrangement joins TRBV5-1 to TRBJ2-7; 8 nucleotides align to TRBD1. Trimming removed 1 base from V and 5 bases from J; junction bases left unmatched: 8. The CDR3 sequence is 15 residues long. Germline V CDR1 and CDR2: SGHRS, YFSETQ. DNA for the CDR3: TGCGCCAGCAGCTTGAGGCAGGGGGCGTTGGACGAGCAGTACTTC. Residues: CASSLRQGALDEQYF.

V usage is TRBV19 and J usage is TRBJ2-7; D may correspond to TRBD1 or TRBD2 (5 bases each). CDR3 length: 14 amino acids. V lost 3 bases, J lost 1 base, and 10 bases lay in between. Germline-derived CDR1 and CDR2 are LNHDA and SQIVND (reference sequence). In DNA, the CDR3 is TGTGCCAGTAGTATGGGGGACGGATCCTACGAGCAGTACTTC. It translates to CASSMGDGSYEQYF.

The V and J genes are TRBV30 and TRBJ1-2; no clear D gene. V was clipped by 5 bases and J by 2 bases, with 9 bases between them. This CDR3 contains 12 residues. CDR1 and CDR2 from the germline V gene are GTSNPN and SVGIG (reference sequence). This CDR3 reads CAWVSNNYGYTF. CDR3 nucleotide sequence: TGTGCCTGGGTCAGCAACAACTATGGCTACACCTTC.

CDR3 sequence (DNA): TGCAGCGGTGCCCCCTCCTACAATGAGCAGTTCTTC. Translated: CSGAPSYNEQFF. The chain is built from TRBV29-1 and TRBJ2-1; D call uncertain. The V and J ends lost 7 bases and 0 bases respectively, with 7 bases between them. Per the germline V gene, CDR1 is SQVTM and CDR2 is ANQGSEA. The CDR3 spans 12 residues.

CDR3 nucleotide sequence: TGTGCCAGCAGCCCTAGCGGGGTTAATGAAAAACTGTTTTTT. The encoded protein is CASSPSGVNEKLFF. The chain recombines TRBV7-9 with TRBJ1-4; D unresolved. This CDR3 has 14 amino acids. From germline, CDR1 is SEHNR and CDR2 FQNEAQ (reference sequence). V dropped 5 bases and J dropped 4 bases, with 11 bases sitting between them.

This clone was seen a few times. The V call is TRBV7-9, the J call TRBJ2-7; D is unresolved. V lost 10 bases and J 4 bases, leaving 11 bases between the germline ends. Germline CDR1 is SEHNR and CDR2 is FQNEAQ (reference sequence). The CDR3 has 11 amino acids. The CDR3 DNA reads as TGTGCCACCCGGGCGGCGTACGAGCAGTACTTC. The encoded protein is CATRAAYEQYF.

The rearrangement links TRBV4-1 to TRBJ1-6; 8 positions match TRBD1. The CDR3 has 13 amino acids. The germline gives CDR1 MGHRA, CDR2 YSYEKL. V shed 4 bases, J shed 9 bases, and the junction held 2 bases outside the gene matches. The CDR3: CASSPGQGSPLHF. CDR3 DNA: TGCGCCAGCAGCCCAGGACAGGGTTCACCCCTCCACTTT.

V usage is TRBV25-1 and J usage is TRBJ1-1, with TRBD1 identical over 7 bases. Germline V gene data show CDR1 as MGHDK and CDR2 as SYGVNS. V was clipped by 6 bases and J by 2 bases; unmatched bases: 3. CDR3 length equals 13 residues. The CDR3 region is CASRRDSNTEAFF. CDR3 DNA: TGTGCCAGCAGGAGGGACAGTAACACTGAAGCTTTCTTT.

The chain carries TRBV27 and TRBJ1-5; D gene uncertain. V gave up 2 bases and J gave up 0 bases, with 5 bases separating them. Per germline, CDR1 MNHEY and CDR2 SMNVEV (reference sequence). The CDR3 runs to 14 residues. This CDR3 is CASSLRSSNQPQHF. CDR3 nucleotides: TGTGCCAGCAGTTTACGCAGTAGCAATCAGCCCCAGCATTTT.

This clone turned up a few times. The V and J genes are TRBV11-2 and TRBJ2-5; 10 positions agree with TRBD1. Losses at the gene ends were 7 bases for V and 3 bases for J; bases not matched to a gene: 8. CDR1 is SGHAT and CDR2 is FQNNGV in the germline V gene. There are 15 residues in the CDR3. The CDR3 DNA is TGTGCCAGCAACGAACGGACAGGGGGAAAAGAGACCCAGTACTTC. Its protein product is CASNERTGGKETQYF.

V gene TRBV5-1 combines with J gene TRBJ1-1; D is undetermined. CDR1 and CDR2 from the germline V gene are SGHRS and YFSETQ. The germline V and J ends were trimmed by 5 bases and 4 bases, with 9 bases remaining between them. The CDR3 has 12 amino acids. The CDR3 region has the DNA TGCGCCAGCAGGGGAGGAGGCACTGAAGCTTTCTTT. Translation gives CASRGGGTEAFF.

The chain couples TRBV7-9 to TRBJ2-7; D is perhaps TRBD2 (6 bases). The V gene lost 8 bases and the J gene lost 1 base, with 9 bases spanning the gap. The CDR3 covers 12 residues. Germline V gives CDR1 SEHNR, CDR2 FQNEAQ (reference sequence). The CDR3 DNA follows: TGTGCCAGCGGGGGAGGATCCTACGAGCAGTACTTC. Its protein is CASGGGSYEQYF. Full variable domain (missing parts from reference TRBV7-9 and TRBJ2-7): DTGVSQNPRHKITKRGQNVTFRCDPISEHNRLYWYRQTLGQGPEFLTYFQNEAQLEKSRLLSDRFSAERPKGSFSTLEIQRTEQGDSAMYLCASGGGSYEQYFGPGTRLTVT.

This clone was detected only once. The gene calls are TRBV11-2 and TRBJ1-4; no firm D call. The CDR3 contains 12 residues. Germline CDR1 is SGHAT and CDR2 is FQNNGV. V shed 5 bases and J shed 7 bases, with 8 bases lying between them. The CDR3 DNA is TGTGCCAGCAGCCCGAGTGGTGAAAAACTGTTTTTT. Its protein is CASSPSGEKLFF.

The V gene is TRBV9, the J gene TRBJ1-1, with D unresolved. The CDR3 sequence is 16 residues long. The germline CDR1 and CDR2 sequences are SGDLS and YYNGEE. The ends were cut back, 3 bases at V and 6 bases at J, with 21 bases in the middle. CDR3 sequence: CASSASSVGIGAEAFF. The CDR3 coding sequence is TGTGCCAGCAGCGCTTCTAGCGTGGGTATTGGAGCTGAAGCTTTCTTT.

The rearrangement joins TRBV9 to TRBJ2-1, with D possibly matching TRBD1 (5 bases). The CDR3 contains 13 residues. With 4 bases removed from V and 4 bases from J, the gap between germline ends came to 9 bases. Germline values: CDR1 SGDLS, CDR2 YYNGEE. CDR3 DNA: TGTGCCAGCAGCCCCCGACAGTACAATGAGCAGTTCTTC. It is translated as CASSPRQYNEQFF.